The 9 T cell receptor beta chains below all came from one sample that was sequenced in a study of beta chain bispecific antibodies for T cell cancers. Whole-study findings and limits: The leukemia cells, rather than normal T cells, gave most of the targeted TRBV signal. Versus anti-CD19, anti-TRBV12 exposure cut the TRBV12-3 share of TRBV signal by roughly 99%.

Using its own MiXCR run on the 5' RACE reads, TCRdb lists one record per CDR3 protein. The repertoire consists of about 20,000 distinct CDR3 sequences, with approximately 2% occurring once and the leading ten covering more than 5%. T cells were expanded from blood mononuclear cells for two to three days with anti-CD3 OKT3 or CD3/CD28 beads. Their recognized antigens are unknown. This material consisted of healthy donor T cells cultured with leukemia cells, taken from a culture containing a bispecific antibody targeting TCR Vbeta12. The receptor source for this set is a human donor in good health. Some clones in this sample may be carry-over from other donors' samples.

This clonotype appeared many times. This chain uses TRBV6-5 with TRBJ1-1, with D hard to call. The V end lost 8 bases, the J end lost 1 base, and 14 bases lay between the germline ends. Germline V gene lookup returns CDR1 MNHEY and CDR2 SVGAGI. The CDR3 covers 14 residues. Here the CDR3 reads CASGELKGNTEAFF. The CDR3 nucleotides are TGTGCCAGCGGGGAGCTCAAGGGGAACACTGAAGCTTTCTTT.

This clonotype was seen many times. This chain joins TRBV6-5 and TRBJ2-7, with D possibly TRBD2 on 7 matching bases. CDR1 and CDR2 from the germline V gene are MNHEY and SVGAGI. CDR3 size: 14 residues. The V end was cut by 2 bases, the J end by 4 bases, with 12 bases between. The chain's CDR3 is CASSYGGDTYEQYF. The CDR3 nucleotides are TGTGCCAGCAGTTACGGGGGGGACACTTACGAGCAGTACTTC.

This clonotype was recorded many times. The chain has TRBV3-1 and TRBJ1-2; 8 nucleotides align to TRBD1. The germline CDR1 and CDR2 sequences are LGHDT and YNNKEL (reference sequence). After removal of 3 bases from V and 3 bases from J, the junction contained 3 bases not matched to a gene. The CDR3 sequence is 14 residues long. CDR3 sequence reads: CASSQTGAHYGYTF. The CDR3 DNA sequence: TGTGCCAGCAGCCAGACAGGGGCCCACTATGGCTACACCTTC.

This clonotype was counted many times. V usage is TRBV7-8 and J usage is TRBJ2-2; perhaps D is TRBD1 or TRBD2 (7 bases each). The CDR3 loop spans 19 amino acids. Germline values: CDR1 SGHVS, CDR2 FQNEAQ. V was shortened by 0 bases and J by 5 bases, with 22 bases between the two germline ends. The CDR3 is CASSLALHLTGRGTGELFF. The DNA of the CDR3 is TGTGCCAGCAGCTTAGCCCTCCATTTGACAGGGAGGGGAACCGGGGAGCTGTTTTTT.

This clonotype appeared a few times. The chain employs TRBV19 and TRBJ1-5; D gene uncertain. The CDR3 covers 14 residues. Trimming removed 3 bases at V and 3 bases at J, with 9 bases between. The germline CDR1 and CDR2 sequences are LNHDA and SQIVND (reference sequence). CDR3 in DNA: TGTGCCAGTAGTATGGGTTTAAACAATCAGCCCCAGCATTTT. Translation: CASSMGLNNQPQHF.

This clonotype was seen ten or more times. The gene calls are TRBV5-6 and TRBJ2-3; D may be TRBD1 or TRBD2 (5 bases each). The germline CDR1 and CDR2 sequences are SGHDT and YYEEEE. V lost 4 bases and J lost 1, with 22 bases in between. CDR3 size: 18 residues. In nucleotides, the CDR3 is TGTGCCAGCAGCAACTTCCGGGCATCCATGGGGGGCACAGATACGCAGTATTTT. This encodes CASSNFRASMGGTDTQYF.

This clonotype was found many times. This chain joins TRBV7-8 and TRBJ2-7; D uncertain. Germline CDR1 and CDR2: SGHVS and FQNEAQ. CDR3 length equals 15 residues. V was clipped by 6 bases and J by 1 base, with 16 bases between them. CDR3 nucleotides: TGTGCCAGCAGTGCGTACCCGGGCCCTTCCTACGAGCAGTACTTC. Protein product: CASSAYPGPSYEQYF.

This clonotype has a count of ten or more. The J gene is TRBJ1-2, the V gene TRBV27, with D possibly matching TRBD1 (5 bases). Per germline, CDR1 MNHEY and CDR2 SMNVEV (reference sequence). Trimming left V 9 bases short and J 7 bases short, with 18 bases between. The CDR3 runs to 13 residues. CDR3 sequence (DNA): TGTGCCAGTTGTCCAGGGCACGAGGCTGGCTACACCTTC. It specifies CASCPGHEAGYTF.

The table lists this clonotype with many counts. The chain employs TRBV20-1 and TRBJ1-6; tentatively, D is TRBD1 (5 bases). The germline V gene encodes CDR1 DFQATT and CDR2 SNEGSKA (reference sequence). This CDR3 has 13 residues. V was shortened by 0 bases and J by 14 bases, with 14 bases between the two germline ends. This CDR3 reads CSARDLTAGTLHF. The CDR3 nucleotides are TGCAGTGCTAGAGATCTTACGGCAGGGACCCTCCACTTT.